The source of this TCR beta chain is a study of T cells in Graves' hyperthyroidism and ophthalmopathy. Broader study findings: Ophthalmopathy prediction by the model preceded onset by a median approximately six months.

As for this clonotype: Antigen specificity is unknown.

The CDR3 regions of TCR beta were amplified from RNA transcripts. Carried out on the TCR CDR3, a first-round RT-PCR used the HTBI primer set. TCRdb re-derived calls from the multiplex PCR reads in MiXCR, one entry per CDR3 protein. The data contain about 590,000 distinct CDR3 sequences, 13% to 15% of them singletons. V was trimmed by 5 bases and J by 9 bases, leaving 18 bases between them. The CDR3 spans 14 residues. Germline CDR1 and CDR2: SGHRS and YFSETQ. Uncontrolled infection, other autoimmune disease, pregnancy or lactation led to exclusion. The specimen sequenced was blood. The chain has TRBV5-1 and TRBJ2-1; D unclear. This receptor was identified in a woman aged 18-29 years with Graves' ophthalmopathy. CDR3 protein: CASSVARGLGEQFF. DNA of the CDR3: TGCGCCAGCAGTGTCGCCCGAGGCCTTGGTGAGCAGTTCTTC.